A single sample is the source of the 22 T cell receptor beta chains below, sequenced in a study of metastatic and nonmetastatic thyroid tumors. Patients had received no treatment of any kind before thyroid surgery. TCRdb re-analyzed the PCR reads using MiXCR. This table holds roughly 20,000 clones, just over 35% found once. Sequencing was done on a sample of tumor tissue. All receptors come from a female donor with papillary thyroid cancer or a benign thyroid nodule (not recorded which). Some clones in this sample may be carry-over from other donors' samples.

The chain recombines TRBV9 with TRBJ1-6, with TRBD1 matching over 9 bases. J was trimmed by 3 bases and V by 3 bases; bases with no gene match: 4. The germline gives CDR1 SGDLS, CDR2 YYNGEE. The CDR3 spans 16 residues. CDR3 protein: CASSAGTGLYNSPLHF. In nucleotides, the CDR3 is TGTGCCAGCAGCGCTGGGACAGGGCTCTATAATTCACCCCTCCACTTT.

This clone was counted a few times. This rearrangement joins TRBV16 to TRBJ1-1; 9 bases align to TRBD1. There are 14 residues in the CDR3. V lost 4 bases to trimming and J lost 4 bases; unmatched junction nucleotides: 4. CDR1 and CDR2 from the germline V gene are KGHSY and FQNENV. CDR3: CASSRTQGATEAFF. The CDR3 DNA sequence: TGTGCCAGCAGCCGCACACAGGGGGCCACTGAAGCTTTCTTT.

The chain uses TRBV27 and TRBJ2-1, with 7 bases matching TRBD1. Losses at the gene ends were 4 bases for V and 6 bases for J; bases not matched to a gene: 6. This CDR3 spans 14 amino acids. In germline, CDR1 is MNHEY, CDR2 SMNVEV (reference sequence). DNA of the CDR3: TGTGCCAGCAGTTCCAGACAGGGTTCCAATGAGCAGTTCTTC. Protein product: CASSSRQGSNEQFF.

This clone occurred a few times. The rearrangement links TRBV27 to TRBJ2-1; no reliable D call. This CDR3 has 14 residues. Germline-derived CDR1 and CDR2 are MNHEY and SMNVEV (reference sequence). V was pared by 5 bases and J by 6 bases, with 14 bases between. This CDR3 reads CASSPRTSGNEQFF. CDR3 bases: TGTGCCAGCAGTCCCCGGACGTCAGGCAATGAGCAGTTCTTC.

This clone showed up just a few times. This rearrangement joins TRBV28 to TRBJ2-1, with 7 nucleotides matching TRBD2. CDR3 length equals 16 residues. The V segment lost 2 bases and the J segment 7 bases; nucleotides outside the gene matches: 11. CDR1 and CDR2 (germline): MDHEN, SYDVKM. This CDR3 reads CASSLTLAEGWNEQFF. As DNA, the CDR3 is TGTGCCAGCAGTTTAACGCTAGCGGAAGGGTGGAATGAGCAGTTCTTC.

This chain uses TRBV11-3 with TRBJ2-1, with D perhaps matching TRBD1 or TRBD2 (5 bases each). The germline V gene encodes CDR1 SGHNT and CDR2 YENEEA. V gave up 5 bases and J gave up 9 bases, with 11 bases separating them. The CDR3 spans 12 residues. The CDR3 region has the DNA TGTGCCAGCAGCAAGGGACCCAGTGAGCAGTTCTTC. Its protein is CASSKGPSEQFF.

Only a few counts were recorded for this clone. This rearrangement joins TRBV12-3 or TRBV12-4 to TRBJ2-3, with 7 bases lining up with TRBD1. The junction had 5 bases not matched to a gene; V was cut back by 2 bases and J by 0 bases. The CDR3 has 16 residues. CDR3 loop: CASSLQGEISTDTQYF. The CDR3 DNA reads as TGTGCCAGCAGTTTACAGGGGGAAATTAGCACAGATACGCAGTATTTT.

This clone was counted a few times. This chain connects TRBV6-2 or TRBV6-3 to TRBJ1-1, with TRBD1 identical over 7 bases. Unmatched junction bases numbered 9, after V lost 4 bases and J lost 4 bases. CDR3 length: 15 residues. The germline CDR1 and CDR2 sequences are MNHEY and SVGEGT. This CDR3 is CASSSLDRLGTEAFF. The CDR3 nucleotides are TGTGCCAGCAGTTCACTGGACAGGTTGGGCACTGAAGCTTTCTTT.

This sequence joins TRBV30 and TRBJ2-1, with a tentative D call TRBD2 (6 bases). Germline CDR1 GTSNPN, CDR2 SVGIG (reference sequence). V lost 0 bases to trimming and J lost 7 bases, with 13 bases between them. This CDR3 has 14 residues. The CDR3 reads CAWSVGSFGNEQFF. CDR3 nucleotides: TGTGCCTGGAGTGTCGGGAGTTTCGGAAATGAGCAGTTCTTC.

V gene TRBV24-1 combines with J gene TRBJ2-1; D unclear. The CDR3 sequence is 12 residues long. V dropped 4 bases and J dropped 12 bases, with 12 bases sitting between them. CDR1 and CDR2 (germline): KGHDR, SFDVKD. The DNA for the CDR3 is TGTGCCACCAGTGACTATAATATGCGGCAGTTCTTC. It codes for CATSDYNMRQFF.

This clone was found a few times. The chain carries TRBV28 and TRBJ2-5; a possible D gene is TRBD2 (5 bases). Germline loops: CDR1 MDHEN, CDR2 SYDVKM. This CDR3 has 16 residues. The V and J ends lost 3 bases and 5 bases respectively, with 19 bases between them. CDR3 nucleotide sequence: TGTGCCAGCAGTTTTCAGAGGGCCGGCCCGCGGGAGACCCAGTACTTC. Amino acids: CASSFQRAGPRETQYF.

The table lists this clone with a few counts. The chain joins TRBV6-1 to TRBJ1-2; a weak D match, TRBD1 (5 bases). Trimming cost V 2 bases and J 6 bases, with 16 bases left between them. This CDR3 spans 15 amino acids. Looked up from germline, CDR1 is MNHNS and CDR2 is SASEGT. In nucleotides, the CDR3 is TGTGCCAGCAGTGAATCCGCGGGGGGTTCGGATGGCTACACCTTC. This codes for CASSESAGGSDGYTF.

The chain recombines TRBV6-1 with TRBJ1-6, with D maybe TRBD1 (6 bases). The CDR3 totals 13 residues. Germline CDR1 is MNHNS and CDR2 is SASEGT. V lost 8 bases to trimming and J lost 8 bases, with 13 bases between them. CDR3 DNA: TGTGCCAGCCACTACAGGGAATATTCACCCCTCCACTTT. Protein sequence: CASHYREYSPLHF.

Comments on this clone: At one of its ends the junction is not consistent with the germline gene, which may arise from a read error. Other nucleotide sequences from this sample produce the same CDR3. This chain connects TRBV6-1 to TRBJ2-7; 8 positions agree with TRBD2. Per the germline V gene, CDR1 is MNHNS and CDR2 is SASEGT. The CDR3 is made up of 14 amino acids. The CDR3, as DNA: TGTGCGAGCAGTCGGGGACTAGGGTCGGGCGAGCAGTACTTC. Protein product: CASSRGLGSGEQYF.

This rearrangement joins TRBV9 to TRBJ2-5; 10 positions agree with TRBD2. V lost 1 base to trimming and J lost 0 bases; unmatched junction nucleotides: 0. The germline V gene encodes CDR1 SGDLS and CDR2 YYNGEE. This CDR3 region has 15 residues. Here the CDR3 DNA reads TGTGCCAGCAGCGTAACTAGCGGGGACCAAGAGACCCAGTACTTC. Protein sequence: CASSVTSGDQETQYF.

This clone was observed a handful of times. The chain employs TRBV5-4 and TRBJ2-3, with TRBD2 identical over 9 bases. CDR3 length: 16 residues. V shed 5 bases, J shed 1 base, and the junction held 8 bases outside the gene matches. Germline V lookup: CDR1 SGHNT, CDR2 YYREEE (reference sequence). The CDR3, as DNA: TGTGCCAGCAGTTTTACCTTAGCGGGGGGCACAGATACGCAGTATTTT. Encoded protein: CASSFTLAGGTDTQYF. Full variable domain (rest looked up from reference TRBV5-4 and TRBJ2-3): ETGVTQSPTHLIKTRGQQVTLRCSSQSGHNTVSWYQQALGQGPQFIFQYYREEENGRGNFPPRFSGLQFPNYSSELNVNALELDDSALYLCASSFTLAGGTDTQYFGPGTRLTVL.

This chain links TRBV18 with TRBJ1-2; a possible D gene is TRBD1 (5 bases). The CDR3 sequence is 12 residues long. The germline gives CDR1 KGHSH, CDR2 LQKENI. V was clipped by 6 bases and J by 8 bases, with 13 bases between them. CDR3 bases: TGTGCCAGCTCTCGTCAGGGAGGGGGCTACACCTTC. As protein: CASSRQGGGYTF. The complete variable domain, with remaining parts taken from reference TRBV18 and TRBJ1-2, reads NAGVMQNPRHLVRRRGQEARLRCSPMKGHSHVYWYRQLPEEGLKFMVYLQKENIIDESGMPKERFSAEFPKEGPSILRIQQVVRGDSAAYFCASSRQGGGYTFGSGTRLTVV.

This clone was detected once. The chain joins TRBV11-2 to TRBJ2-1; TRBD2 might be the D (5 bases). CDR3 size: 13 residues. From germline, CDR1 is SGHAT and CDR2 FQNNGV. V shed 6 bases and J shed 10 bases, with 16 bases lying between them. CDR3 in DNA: TGTGCCAGCAGTCGTTTCGTTGGACTGGAGCAGTTCTTC. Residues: CASSRFVGLEQFF.

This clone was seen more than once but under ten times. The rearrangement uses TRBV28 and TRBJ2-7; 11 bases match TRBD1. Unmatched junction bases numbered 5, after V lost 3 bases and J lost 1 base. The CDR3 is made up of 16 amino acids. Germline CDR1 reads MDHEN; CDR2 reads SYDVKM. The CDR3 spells CASSFSDRGLSYEQYF. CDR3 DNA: TGTGCCAGCAGTTTCTCGGACAGGGGGCTTTCCTACGAGCAGTACTTC.

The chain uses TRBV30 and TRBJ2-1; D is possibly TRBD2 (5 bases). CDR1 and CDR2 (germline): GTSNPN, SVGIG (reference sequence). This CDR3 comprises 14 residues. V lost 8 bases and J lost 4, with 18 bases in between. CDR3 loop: CARTLGGLYNEQFF. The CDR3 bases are TGTGCCCGGACCCTTGGCGGACTTTACAATGAGCAGTTCTTC.

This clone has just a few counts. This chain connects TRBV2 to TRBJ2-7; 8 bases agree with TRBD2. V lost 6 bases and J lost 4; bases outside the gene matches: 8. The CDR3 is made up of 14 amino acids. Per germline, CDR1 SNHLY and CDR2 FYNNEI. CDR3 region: CASSGAGERYEQYF. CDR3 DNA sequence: TGTGCCAGCAGCGGAGCGGGAGAGAGGTACGAGCAGTACTTC.

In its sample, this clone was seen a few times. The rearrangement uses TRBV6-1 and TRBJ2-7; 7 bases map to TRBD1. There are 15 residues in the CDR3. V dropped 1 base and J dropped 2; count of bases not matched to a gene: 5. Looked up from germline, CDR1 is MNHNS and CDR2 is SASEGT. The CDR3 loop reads CASSEEYRGAYEQYF. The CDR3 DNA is TGTGCCAGCAGTGAAGAGTACAGGGGAGCCTACGAGCAGTACTTC.